The rows below give T cell receptor beta chains drawn from one sample of a study of CD8 T cells in ankylosing spondylitis. TCRdb analysed the 5' RACE reads with MiXCR anew, one entry per CDR3 protein. The table lists some 700,000 distinct CDR3 sequences, around 17% of them singletons. What was sequenced was blood, either unsorted or a sorted T cell fraction (not recorded which). The receptors were gathered from a male donor with ankylosing spondylitis. CDR3s leave out the opening cysteine and the closing phenylalanine or tryptophan.

CDR3: ASSQRGGLVDEQF
J: TRBJ2-1
V: TRBV3-1

CDR3: SAIRSLMNTEAF
J: TRBJ1-1
V: TRBV20-1

CDR3: ASSVAPDLGTEAF
J: TRBJ1-1
V: TRBV9

CDR3: AIRTGTNYGYT
J: TRBJ1-2
V: TRBV10-3

CDR3: ASSPRDRGVEAF
J: TRBJ1-1
V: TRBV12-3/TRBV12-4

CDR3: SARDLGTDGYT
J: TRBJ1-2
V: TRBV20-1

CDR3: ASSPQRGGLETEAF
J: TRBJ1-1
V: TRBV12-3/TRBV12-4

CDR3: ASSLRRDTSNTEAF
J: TRBJ1-1
V: TRBV7-3

CDR3: ASSTDSLGHTEAF
J: TRBJ1-1
V: TRBV5-4

CDR3: ASSEVPGTLNTIY
J: TRBJ1-3
V: TRBV2

CDR3: ASSRRGAGSDTQY
J: TRBJ2-3
V: TRBV3-1

CDR3: ASSQDLQNTEAF
J: TRBJ1-1
V: TRBV4-2

CDR3: ASSQGAGAYTYEQY
J: TRBJ2-7
V: TRBV4-2

CDR3: ASSQEDYTYEQY
J: TRBJ2-7
V: TRBV4-3

CDR3: ASQSSSRRPDSYNEQF
J: TRBJ2-1
V: TRBV28

CDR3: ASSLGQIRDEQY
J: TRBJ2-7
V: TRBV5-1

CDR3: ASSLDLASTDTQY
J: TRBJ2-3
V: TRBV7-2

CDR3: ATSTHREGYNEQF
J: TRBJ2-1
V: TRBV15

CDR3: SVPSWKGAGTEAF
J: TRBJ1-1
V: TRBV29-1

CDR3: ASSLDGAAYNEQF
J: TRBJ2-1
V: TRBV5-5

CDR3: ASSLRSNEQF
J: TRBJ2-1
V: TRBV28

CDR3: ASSSTGTYTEAF
J: TRBJ1-1
V: TRBV6-5

CDR3: ASSQAGTGRGYGYT
J: TRBJ1-2
V: TRBV4-1

CDR3: SAKPGRIQDYEQY
J: TRBJ2-7
V: TRBV20-1

CDR3: ASSFGVTGGDEQF
J: TRBJ2-1
V: TRBV12-3/TRBV12-4

CDR3: ASSAPGQEPLTDTQY
J: TRBJ2-3
V: TRBV9

CDR3: ASSSWTGNYEQY
J: TRBJ2-7
V: TRBV5-5

CDR3: ASRETVNQPQH
J: TRBJ1-5
V: TRBV6-2/TRBV6-3

CDR3: ATSRDQGKSSYEQY
J: TRBJ2-7
V: TRBV15

CDR3: ASIGARGQDEQY
J: TRBJ2-7
V: TRBV25-1

CDR3: ASSFWELNTGELF
J: TRBJ2-2
V: TRBV12-3/TRBV12-4

CDR3: ASSLAGTSGNTIY
J: TRBJ1-3
V: TRBV7-9